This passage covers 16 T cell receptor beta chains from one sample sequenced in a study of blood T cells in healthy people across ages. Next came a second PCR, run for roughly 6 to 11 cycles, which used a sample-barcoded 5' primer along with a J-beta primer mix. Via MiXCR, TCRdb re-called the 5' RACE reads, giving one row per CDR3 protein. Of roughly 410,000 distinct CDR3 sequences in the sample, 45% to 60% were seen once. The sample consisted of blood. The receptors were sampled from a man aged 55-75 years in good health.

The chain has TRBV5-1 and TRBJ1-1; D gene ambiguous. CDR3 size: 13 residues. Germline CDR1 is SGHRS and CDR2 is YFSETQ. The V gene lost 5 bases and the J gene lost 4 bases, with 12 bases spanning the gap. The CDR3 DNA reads TGCGCCAGCAGTGTGAATTTAGGCACTGAAGCTTTCTTT. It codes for CASSVNLGTEAFF.

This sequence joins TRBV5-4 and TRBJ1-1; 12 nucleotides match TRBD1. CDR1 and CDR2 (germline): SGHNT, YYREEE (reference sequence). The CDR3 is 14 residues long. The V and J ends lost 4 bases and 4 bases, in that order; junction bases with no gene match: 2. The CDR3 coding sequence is TGTGCCAGCAGCAGGGACAGGGGGCCCACTGAAGCTTTCTTT. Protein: CASSRDRGPTEAFF. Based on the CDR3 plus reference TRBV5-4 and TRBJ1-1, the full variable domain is ETGVTQSPTHLIKTRGQQVTLRCSSQSGHNTVSWYQQALGQGPQFIFQYYREEENGRGNFPPRFSGLQFPNYSSELNVNALELDDSALYLCASSRDRGPTEAFFGQGTRLTVV.

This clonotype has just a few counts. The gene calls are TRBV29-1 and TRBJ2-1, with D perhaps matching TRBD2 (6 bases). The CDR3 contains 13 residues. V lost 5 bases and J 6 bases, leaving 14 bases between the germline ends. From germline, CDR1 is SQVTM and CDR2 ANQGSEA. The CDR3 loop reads CSVLGGAGNEQFF. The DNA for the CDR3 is TGCAGCGTTCTGGGGGGAGCTGGCAATGAGCAGTTCTTC.

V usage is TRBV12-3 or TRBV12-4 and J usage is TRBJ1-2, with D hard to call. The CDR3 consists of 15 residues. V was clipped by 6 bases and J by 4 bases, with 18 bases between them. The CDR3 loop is CASSEPGAALYGYTF. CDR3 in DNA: TGTGCCAGCAGCGAGCCGGGCGCAGCTCTCTATGGCTACACCTTC.

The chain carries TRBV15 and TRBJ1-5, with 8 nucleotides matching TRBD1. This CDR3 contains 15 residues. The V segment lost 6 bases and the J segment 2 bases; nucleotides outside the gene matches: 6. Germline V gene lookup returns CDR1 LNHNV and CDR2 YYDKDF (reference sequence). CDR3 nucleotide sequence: TGTGCCACCAGACGCGACAGGGGAGGCAATCAGCCCCAGCATTTT. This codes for CATRRDRGGNQPQHF.

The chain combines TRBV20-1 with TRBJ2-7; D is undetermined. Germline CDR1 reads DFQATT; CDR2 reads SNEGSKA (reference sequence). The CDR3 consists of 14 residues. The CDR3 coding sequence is TGCAGCGCCTCAGGAGCCGTCAGCTACTACGAGCAGTACTTC. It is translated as CSASGAVSYYEQYF.

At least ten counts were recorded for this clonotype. The CDR3 bases are TGTGCCAGCAGTCTACGACAGGGAGGGAAGTACTTC. Translation: CASSLRQGGKYF. This rearrangement joins TRBV7-2 to TRBJ2-5; D assignment may be TRBD1 or TRBD2 (7 bases each). Trimming took off 6 bases at V and 12 bases at J, with 17 bases between the two ends. CDR1 is SGHTA, CDR2 FQGNSA, per germline. The CDR3 spans 12 residues. The variable domain in full, completed from reference TRBV7-2 and TRBJ2-5, reads GAGVSQSPSNKVTEKGKDVELRCDPISGHTALYWYRQSLGQGLEFLIYFQGNSAPDKSGLPSDRFSAERTGGSVSTLTIQRTQQEDSAVYLCASSLRQGGKYFGPGTRLLVL.

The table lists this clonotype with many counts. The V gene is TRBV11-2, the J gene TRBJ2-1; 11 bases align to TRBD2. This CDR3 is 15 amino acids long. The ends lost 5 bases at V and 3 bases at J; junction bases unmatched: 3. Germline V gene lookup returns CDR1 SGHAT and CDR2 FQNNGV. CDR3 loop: CASSTTSGSYNEQFF. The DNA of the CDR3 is TGTGCCAGCAGCACCACTAGCGGGAGCTACAATGAGCAGTTCTTC.

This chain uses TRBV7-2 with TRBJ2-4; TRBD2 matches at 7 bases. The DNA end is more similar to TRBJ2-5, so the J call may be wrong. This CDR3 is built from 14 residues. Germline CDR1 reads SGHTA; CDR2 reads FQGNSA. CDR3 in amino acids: CASSLTGAGETQYF. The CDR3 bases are TGTGCCAGCAGCTTAACGGGAGCGGGGGAGACCCAGTACTTC.

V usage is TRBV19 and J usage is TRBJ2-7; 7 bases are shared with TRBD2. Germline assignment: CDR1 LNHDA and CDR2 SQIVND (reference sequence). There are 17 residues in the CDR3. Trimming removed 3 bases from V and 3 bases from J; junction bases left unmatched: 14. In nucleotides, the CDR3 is TGTGCCAGTAGTATCCCGGTGATAGGGACTACCCGCTACGAGCAGTACTTC. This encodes CASSIPVIGTTRYEQYF.

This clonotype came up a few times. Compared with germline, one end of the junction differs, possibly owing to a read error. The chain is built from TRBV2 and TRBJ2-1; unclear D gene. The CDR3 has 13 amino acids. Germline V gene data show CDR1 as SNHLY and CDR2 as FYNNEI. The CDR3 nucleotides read TGTGCCAGCAGCGAAGACTGGTTTGTGGAGCAGTTCTTC. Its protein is CASSEDWFVEQFF.

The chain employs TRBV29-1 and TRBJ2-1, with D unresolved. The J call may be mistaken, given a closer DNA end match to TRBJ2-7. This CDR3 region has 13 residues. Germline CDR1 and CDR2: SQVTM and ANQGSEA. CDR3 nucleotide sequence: TGCAGCGTTGAAGGAAAGGGCCTATACGAGCAGTACTTC. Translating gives CSVEGKGLYEQYF.

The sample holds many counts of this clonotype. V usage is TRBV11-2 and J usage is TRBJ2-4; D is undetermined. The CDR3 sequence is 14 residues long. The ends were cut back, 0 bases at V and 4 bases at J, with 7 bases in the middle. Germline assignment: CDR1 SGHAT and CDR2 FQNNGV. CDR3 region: CASSLDYGKNIQYF. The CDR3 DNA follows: TGTGCCAGCAGCTTAGATTATGGTAAAAACATTCAGTACTTC.

The CDR3 DNA reads TGCGCCAGCAGCCAGAGTTATGGAGGGAGCTCCTACAATGAGCAGTTCTTC. Its protein is CASSQSYGGSSYNEQFF. The rearrangement links TRBV4-1 to TRBJ2-1; a possible D gene is TRBD2 (6 bases). The CDR3 is 17 residues long. The ends were cut back, 3 bases at V and 0 bases at J, with 15 bases in the middle. Germline V CDR1 and CDR2: MGHRA, YSYEKL.

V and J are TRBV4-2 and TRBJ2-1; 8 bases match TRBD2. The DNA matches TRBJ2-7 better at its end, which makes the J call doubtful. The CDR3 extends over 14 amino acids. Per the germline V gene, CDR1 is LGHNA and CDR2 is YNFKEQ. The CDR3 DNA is TGTGCCAGCAGCCCTGGGACTAGGAGCAATGAGCAGTACTTC. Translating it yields CASSPGTRSNEQYF.

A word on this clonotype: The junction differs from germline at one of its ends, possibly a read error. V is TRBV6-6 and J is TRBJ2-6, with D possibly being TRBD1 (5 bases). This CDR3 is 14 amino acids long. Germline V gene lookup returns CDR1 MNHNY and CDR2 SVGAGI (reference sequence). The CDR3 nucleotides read TGTGCCAGCGTCAGAGCTCCTGGGGCTAACGTCCTGACTTTC. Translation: CASVRAPGANVLTF.